The T cell receptor beta chain described here comes from a study of blood T cell repertoires in COVID-19. Whole-study context: The cDNA or gDNA used as material had been derived from T cells, B-cell-depleted T cells, or PBMCs.

Method: immunoSEQ multiplex PCR; TCRdb's copy keeps in-frame clones and lacks some. Found here are 150,000 or so clones, about 85% of them singletons; the top ten hold nearly 8%. This study enrolled people aged about 18 to 100 from under 25 US geographic areas. Germline CDR1 is SGHAT and CDR2 is FQDESV (reference sequence). Trimming removed 2 bases at V and 2 bases at J, with 15 bases between. The CDR3 loop spans 16 amino acids. The sample comprised PBMCs or T cells enriched from blood (not recorded which). The source of this sequence is a woman aged 45-59 years who had recovered from COVID-19. The chain carries TRBV11-1 and TRBJ2-5; D might be TRBD2 (6 bases). The CDR3 nucleotides are TGTGCCAGCAGCTTAAGGACCCGAGGACTACAAGAGACCCAGTACTTC. It specifies CASSLRTRGLQETQYF. Complete variable domain (other parts from reference TRBV11-1 and TRBJ2-5): EAEVAQSPRYKITEKSQAVAFWCDPISGHATLYWYRQILGQGPELLVQFQDESVVDDSQLPKDRFSAERLKGVDSTLKIQPAELGDSAMYLCASSLRTRGLQETQYFGPGTRLLVL.